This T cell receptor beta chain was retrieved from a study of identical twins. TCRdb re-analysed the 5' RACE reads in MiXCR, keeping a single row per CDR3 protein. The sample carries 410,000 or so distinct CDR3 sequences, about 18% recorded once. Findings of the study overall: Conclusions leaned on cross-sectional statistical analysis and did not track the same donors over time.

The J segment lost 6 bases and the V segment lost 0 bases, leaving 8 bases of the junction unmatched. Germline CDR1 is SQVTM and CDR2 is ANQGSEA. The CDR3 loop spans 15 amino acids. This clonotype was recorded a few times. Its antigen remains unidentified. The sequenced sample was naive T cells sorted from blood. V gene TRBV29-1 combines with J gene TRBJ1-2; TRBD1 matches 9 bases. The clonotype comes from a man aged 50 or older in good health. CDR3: CSVEDTGQGFNGYTF. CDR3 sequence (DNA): TGCAGCGTTGAAGATACGGGACAGGGTTTTAATGGCTACACCTTC.